Each of the 17 T cell receptor beta chains below was sequenced from the same sample in a study of molecular identifiers for immune sequencing clone quantification. TCRdb used MiXCR to reprocess the PCR reads, holding one entry per CDR3 protein. Of over 70,000 distinct CDR3 sequences listed, approximately 23% are singletons. The sample was naive CD8+ T cells from blood, with Jurkat cell RNA spiked in. Specified subset: FACS-sorted CD8+CD4-CCR7+CD45RA+ naive T cells. The receptor set was obtained from a human donor in good health. Some libraries in this study had Jurkat cell RNA spiked in.

This clonotype was counted ten times or more. The V gene is TRBV29-1, the J gene TRBJ2-3; D not certain. The CDR3 is 14 residues long. V lost 8 bases and J lost 0, with 15 bases in between. Germline assignment: CDR1 SQVTM and CDR2 ANQGSEA. CDR3 loop: CSLRRGSSTDTQYF. The CDR3 region has the DNA TGCAGCCTCAGGAGAGGATCTAGCACAGATACGCAGTATTTT.

This clonotype was observed at least ten times. The V call is TRBV6-5, the J call TRBJ2-7; the D gene could be TRBD1 or TRBD2 (5 bases each). Per the germline V gene, CDR1 is MNHEY and CDR2 is SVGAGI. The CDR3 extends over 14 amino acids. Trimming pared 2 bases from V and 4 bases from J, leaving 12 bases between. CDR3 nucleotide sequence: TGTGCCAGCAGTTACCGGGACGGCCCGTACGAGCAGTACTTC. It specifies CASSYRDGPYEQYF.

Ten or more counts support this clonotype. The chain links TRBV4-3 to TRBJ1-1; D is uncertain. V lost 2 bases, J lost 2 bases, and 12 bases lay in between. The CDR3 covers 15 residues. Germline loops: CDR1 LGHNA, CDR2 YSLEER. The DNA of the CDR3 is TGCGCCAGCAGCCAAAAACGCGGGATTAACACTGAAGCTTTCTTT. It encodes CASSQKRGINTEAFF.

This clonotype has a count of ten or more. The chain is built from TRBV20-1 and TRBJ2-7; D not resolved. CDR1 is DFQATT, CDR2 SNEGSKA, per germline (reference sequence). Deletions cut 0 bases from V and 0 bases from J, with 6 bases between. The CDR3 consists of 13 residues. CDR3 in amino acids: CSARDLSSYEQYF. CDR3 coding DNA: TGCAGTGCTAGAGATTTGAGCTCCTACGAGCAGTACTTC.

In its sample, this clonotype was seen many times. The rearrangement links TRBV30 to TRBJ2-7; D call uncertain. Germline V gene data show CDR1 as GTSNPN and CDR2 as SVGIG (reference sequence). This CDR3 region has 13 residues. Trimming stripped 2 bases from V and 0 bases from J, with 8 bases between. The CDR3 loop reads CAWSPESSYEQYF. For the CDR3, the DNA is TGTGCCTGGAGTCCAGAGAGCTCCTACGAGCAGTACTTC.

The V gene is TRBV6-2 or TRBV6-3, the J gene TRBJ2-3, with D tentatively TRBD2 (5 bases). The CDR3 extends over 17 amino acids. Trimming took 6 bases from V and 0 from J, leaving 19 bases between them. Germline V gives CDR1 MNHEY, CDR2 SVGEGT. CDR3 bases: TGTGCCAGCAGCCAATCACGAAGCGGTTTTAGCACAGATACGCAGTATTTT. This translates into CASSQSRSGFSTDTQYF.

Many counts were recorded for this clonotype. V and J are TRBV15 and TRBJ2-2; a possible D gene is TRBD2 (6 bases). This CDR3 is built from 11 residues. V lost 8 bases, J lost 7 bases, and 8 bases lay in between. CDR1 is LNHNV, CDR2 YYDKDF, per germline (reference sequence). CDR3 DNA sequence: TGTGCCACCCGGGGGAACGGGGAGCTGTTTTTT. Translation gives CATRGNGELFF.

As for this clonotype: Because the CDR3 is missing its conserved closing phenylalanine or tryptophan, this is likely a read error. The chain joins TRBV28 to TRBJ1-5; D is unresolved. The germline V gene encodes CDR1 MDHEN and CDR2 SYDVKM. This CDR3 comprises 15 residues. The ends were cut back, 3 bases at V and 2 bases at J, with 11 bases in the middle. CDR3 coding DNA: TGTGCCAGCAGTTTGTGGATGCAGGGCAATCAGCCCCAGCATGTT. Its translation: CASSLWMQGNQPQHV.

This clonotype was recorded many times. The genes are TRBV29-1 and TRBJ2-5, with 11 bases fitting TRBD2. This CDR3 contains 16 residues. With V trimmed by 0 bases and J by 9 bases, 12 bases remained unmatched. The germline V gene has CDR1 SQVTM and CDR2 ANQGSEA. The CDR3 here is CSVEDGGTSGLGAQYF. DNA for the CDR3: TGCAGCGTTGAAGATGGTGGGACTAGCGGACTGGGGGCCCAGTACTTC. Filled out from reference TRBV29-1 and TRBJ2-5, the complete variable domain reads SAVISQKPSRDICQRGTSLTIQCQVDSQVTMMFWYRQQPGQSLTLIATANQGSEATYESGFVIDKFPISRPNLTFSTLTVSNMSPEDSSIYLCSVEDGGTSGLGAQYFGPGTRLLVL.

This clonotype appeared many times. This chain connects TRBV4-1 to TRBJ1-5; TRBD1 agrees at 9 bases. J was trimmed by 1 base and V by 6 bases; bases with no gene match: 10. The germline V gene has CDR1 MGHRA and CDR2 YSYEKL. The CDR3 covers 17 residues. The DNA for the CDR3 is TGCGCCAGCAGTGGGACAGGGAATTGGCAAAGCAATCAGCCCCAGCATTTT. Protein sequence: CASSGTGNWQSNQPQHF.

In the case of this clonotype: This CDR3 fails to terminate in the conserved phenylalanine or tryptophan, so it likely reflects a read error. The DNA is omitted, as the CDR3 cannot be located on it reliably, and the CDR3 follows TCRdb's listing. V is TRBV7-9 and J is TRBJ2-3; no check of the table's D call, TRBD2, against the DNA was made. Looked up from germline, CDR1 is SEHNR and CDR2 is FQNEAQ (reference sequence). The CDR3 comprises 13 residues, both ends counted. The CDR3: CTSAGGLKDTRYL.

This clonotype was counted at least ten times. The chain uses TRBV11-2 and TRBJ2-5; D not resolved. The germline gives CDR1 SGHAT, CDR2 FQNNGV. With 5 bases removed from V and 2 bases from J, the gap between germline ends came to 12 bases. The CDR3 is made up of 14 amino acids. CDR3 DNA: TGTGCCAGCAGCGCGAGCCCAGGACAAGAGACCCAGTACTTC. Protein product: CASSASPGQETQYF.

V is TRBV7-9 and J is TRBJ2-2; 9 bases map to TRBD1. CDR1 is SEHNR, CDR2 FQNEAQ, per germline (reference sequence). This CDR3 region has 16 residues. With 4 bases clipped from V and 5 bases from J, the junction kept 8 bases outside the gene matches. CDR3 sequence (DNA): TGTGCCAGCAGCTCGAACAGGGGGCTGCGGACCGGGGAGCTGTTTTTT. This gives the protein CASSSNRGLRTGELFF.

The table lists this clonotype with a few counts. V is TRBV14 and J is TRBJ2-1; D unresolved. The CDR3 length is 15 residues. V was trimmed by 3 bases and J by 1 base, leaving 10 bases between them. The V gene's germline CDR1 is SGHDN and CDR2 FVKESK. Here the CDR3 DNA reads TGTGCCAGCAGCCAGGCCACGGGTTCCTACAATGAGCAGTTCTTC. Translated: CASSQATGSYNEQFF.

The CDR3 sequence is CASSVAQGVQGETQYF. The CDR3 nucleotides are TGTGCCAGCAGCGTCGCACAGGGGGTACAAGGAGAGACCCAGTACTTC. V is TRBV9 and J is TRBJ2-5; 8 bases match TRBD1. J was trimmed by 4 bases and V by 2 bases; bases with no gene match: 10. CDR1 and CDR2 from the germline V gene are SGDLS and YYNGEE. The CDR3 has 16 amino acids.

This clonotype was counted many times. This rearrangement joins TRBV5-1 to TRBJ2-2, with 8 bases lining up with TRBD1. The germline CDR1 and CDR2 sequences are SGHRS and YFSETQ. Losses at the gene ends were 2 bases for V and 5 bases for J; bases not matched to a gene: 8. The CDR3 consists of 16 residues. The CDR3 DNA sequence: TGCGCCAGCAGCTTTACCGGGACAGGAGGAACCGGGGAGCTGTTTTTT. Its translation is CASSFTGTGGTGELFF.

This clonotype was seen a handful of times. The chain uses TRBV30 and TRBJ2-3; D is possibly TRBD2 (7 bases). CDR3 length: 13 amino acids. Germline CDR1 reads GTSNPN; CDR2 reads SVGIG (reference sequence). V lost 2 bases to trimming and J lost 4 bases, with 10 bases between them. CDR3 protein: CAWSIGGPDTQYF. CDR3 DNA: TGTGCCTGGAGTATCGGGGGGCCAGATACGCAGTATTTT.